This T cell receptor (beta chain) originates from a study of T cell responses to AZD1222 COVID-19 vaccine. General study results and limits: Two doses of AZD1222 preceded a rise in Spike-specific TCR breadth and depth. Clonal diversity may have been underestimated in mostly white British donors. Vaccine-associated CD4 TCRs ranged over spike, dominating at 160-218 and 743-854. Reportedly, nearly half of unique spike TCRs recognized epitopes outside B.1.351/B.1.1.7 mutations.

This table comes from immunoSEQ multiplex PCR, and its TCRdb copy is limited to in-frame clones, with some not included. The sample contains approximately 120,000 clones, around 90% of which appear only once. Germline values: CDR1 WNHNN, CDR2 SYGVQD (reference sequence). The CDR3 has 13 amino acids. The V end was cut by 4 bases, the J end by 8 bases, with 11 bases between. As regards this clone: Its antigen is undetermined.

The TCR was taken from an adult in good health. This chain links TRBV10-1 with TRBJ1-4; possibly TRBD1 for D (6 bases). This sample comprised peripheral blood, obtained on day 0 of AZD1222 vaccination. The CDR3 DNA sequence: TGCGCCAGCAGTGGGACAGAAAAAGAAAAACTGTTTTTT. It codes for CASSGTEKEKLFF.